What follows are 7 T cell receptor beta chains derived from one specimen sequenced in a study of beta chain features in type 1 diabetes. Findings and limits, study-wide: Patients with Type 1 diabetes showed moderately but significantly shorter TCRB CDR3s in all four CD4+ subsets.

These TCRs' antigens remain unknown. TCRB transcripts that were expressed got sequenced, as all of the isolated RNA had been reverse transcribed. The method was immunoSEQ multiplex PCR; TCRdb's version includes in-frame clones alone and lacks a portion of them. The sample lists some 160,000 clones, 8.5% to 10% seen once, with 0.65% to 0.9% in the top ten. Sequenced input: central memory CD4+ T cells from blood. Receptors originate from a young woman with type 1 diabetes.

This sequence joins TRBV5-1 and TRBJ2-1, with 9 nucleotides matching TRBD1. The germline V gene encodes CDR1 SGHRS and CDR2 YFSETQ. CDR3 length: 14 amino acids. J lost 12 bases, V lost 0 bases, and 7 bases had no gene match. The CDR3 region has the DNA TGCGCCAGCAGCTTGGCGGACAGGGGCGATTCGCAGTTCTTC. This codes for CASSLADRGDSQFF. The full variable domain, rest sourced from reference TRBV5-1 and TRBJ2-1, is KAGVTQTPRYLIKTRGQQVTLSCSPISGHRSVSWYQQTPGQGLQFLFEYFSETQRNKGNFPGRFSGRQFSNSRSEMNVSTLELGDSALYLCASSLADRGDSQFFGPGTRLTVL.

This clone was counted only a few times. The rearrangement links TRBV10-3 to TRBJ1-5, with D tentatively TRBD1 (5 bases). Germline-derived CDR1 and CDR2 are ENHRY and SYGVKD. V gave up 2 bases and J gave up 7 bases, with 9 bases separating them. This CDR3 has 13 residues. Here the CDR3 reads CAISEGAGQPQHF. The CDR3 bases are TGTGCCATCAGTGAGGGGGCCGGACAGCCCCAGCATTTT.

The chain carries TRBV2 and TRBJ1-2, with 9 positions matching TRBD1. The ends lost 6 bases at V and 2 bases at J; junction bases unmatched: 7. This CDR3 is 15 amino acids long. Germline-derived CDR1 and CDR2 are SNHLY and FYNNEI. The CDR3 loop reads CASRVRTGANYGYTF. CDR3 nucleotide sequence: TGTGCCAGCAGGGTACGGACAGGGGCAAACTATGGCTACACCTTC. The variable domain in full, with the rest retrieved from reference TRBV2 and TRBJ1-2, is EPEVTQTPSHQVTQMGQEVILRCVPISNHLYFYWYRQILGQKVEFLVSFYNNEISEKSEIFDDQFSVERPDGSNFTLKIRSTKLEDSAMYFCASRVRTGANYGYTFGSGTRLTVV.

The V and J genes are TRBV4-1 and TRBJ2-1; possibly TRBD2 for D (6 bases). Germline CDR1 MGHRA, CDR2 YSYEKL. The CDR3 totals 15 residues. With 4 bases removed from V and 3 bases from J, the gap between germline ends came to 13 bases. In DNA form, the CDR3 reads TGCGCCAGCAGCCCCGGGCGGGGAGGCTACAATGAGCAGTTCTTC. Residues: CASSPGRGGYNEQFF.

The rearrangement links TRBV28 to TRBJ2-7; TRBD2 is a possible D gene (6 bases). Germline CDR1 MDHEN, CDR2 SYDVKM. V gave up 5 bases and J gave up 9 bases, with 14 bases separating them. The CDR3 spans 12 residues. The CDR3, as DNA: TGTGCCAGCAGTCCCTCCTTGGGGGGGCAGTACTTC. This encodes CASSPSLGGQYF.

This clone was counted only a few times. V and J are TRBV7-9 and TRBJ2-6; D is undetermined. Germline CDR1 and CDR2: SEHNR and FQNEAQ (reference sequence). V was shortened by 2 bases and J by 0 bases, with 5 bases between the two germline ends. The length of the CDR3 is 15 residues. The CDR3 loop reads CASSLRSSGANVLTF. The CDR3 DNA reads as TGTGCCAGCAGCTTAAGGAGCTCTGGGGCCAACGTCCTGACTTTC.

The chain links TRBV7-6 to TRBJ1-2; TRBD1 matches 9 bases. CDR1 and CDR2 from the germline V gene are SGHVS and FNYEAQ. The length of the CDR3 is 12 residues. V lost 8 bases to trimming and J lost 4 bases; unmatched junction nucleotides: 2. The CDR3 reads CASGQGTYGYTF. CDR3 bases: TGTGCCAGCGGACAGGGGACCTATGGCTACACCTTC.